A single sample gave rise to the 8 T cell receptor beta chains below, sequenced in a study of shared clonotypes between healthy human individuals. Assay used: immunoSEQ multiplex PCR; TCRdb lists only in-frame clones, some missing. The sample includes roughly 720,000 clones, about 92% of them seen just once. Material: memory CD8+ T cells from PBMCs. Noted subset: CD45RO+ cells pooled with CCR7-negative TemRA cells. The receptors derive from a man younger than 30 in good health. Some clones in this sample may be carry-over from other donors' samples.

This chain connects TRBV7-8 to TRBJ2-1; 9 bases agree with TRBD2. Germline V gives CDR1 SGHVS, CDR2 FQNEAQ. V dropped 4 bases and J dropped 5; count of bases not matched to a gene: 6. The CDR3 runs 15 residues. The CDR3 DNA reads TGTGCCAGCAGCTCCCTGCTAGCGGGGAACAATGAGCAGTTCTTC. Protein product: CASSSLLAGNNEQFF.

V usage is TRBV5-8 and J usage is TRBJ2-3, with a possible D match to TRBD2 (5 bases). With 0 bases removed from V and 0 bases from J, the gap between germline ends came to 8 bases. This CDR3 region has 15 residues. CDR1 is SGHTS, CDR2 YDEGEE, per germline. CDR3 region: CASSLDPGSTDTQYF. The CDR3 nucleotides read TGTGCCAGCAGCTTGGATCCGGGGAGCACAGATACGCAGTATTTT.

The V and J genes are TRBV6-6 and TRBJ1-1, with D tentatively TRBD1 (5 bases). CDR1 and CDR2 from the germline V gene are MNHNY and SVGAGI (reference sequence). CDR3 length: 14 residues. The germline V and J ends were trimmed by 5 bases and 8 bases, with 18 bases remaining between them. As DNA, the CDR3 is TGTGCCAGCAGTGACCGGGACCACCTTGGGGAAGCTTTCTTT. This codes for CASSDRDHLGEAFF.

This chain uses TRBV4-3 with TRBJ1-3; no clear D. V dropped 5 bases and J dropped 0 bases, with 14 bases sitting between them. The CDR3 spans 16 residues. Germline CDR1 reads LGHNA; CDR2 reads YSLEER. In DNA, the CDR3 is TGCGCCAGCAGCTACGGAACAGCATCCTCTGGAAACACCATATATTTT. This codes for CASSYGTASSGNTIYF.

Points on this clone: This sample also contains other DNA sequences that code for the same CDR3. The chain employs TRBV9 and TRBJ2-1; a weak D match, TRBD1 (7 bases). Germline CDR1 reads SGDLS; CDR2 reads YYNGEE. The CDR3 extends over 15 amino acids. Trimming pared 0 bases from V and 4 bases from J, leaving 11 bases between. This CDR3 reads CASSVGQGGYNEQFF. The CDR3, as DNA: TGTGCCAGCAGCGTAGGGCAGGGGGGTTACAATGAGCAGTTCTTC.

V usage is TRBV5-5 and J usage is TRBJ1-1, with 8 bases lining up with TRBD1. From germline, CDR1 is SGHKS and CDR2 YYEKEE (reference sequence). This CDR3 contains 17 residues. With 4 bases clipped from V and 1 base from J, the junction kept 12 bases outside the gene matches. CDR3 sequence reads: CASSVAPTGVGNTEAFF. DNA of the CDR3: TGTGCCAGCAGCGTTGCGCCGACAGGGGTAGGGAACACTGAAGCTTTCTTT.

The chain has TRBV7-6 and TRBJ2-5, with a tentative D call TRBD1 (5 bases). This CDR3 contains 15 residues. CDR1 is SGHVS, CDR2 FNYEAQ, per germline. V lost 3 bases and J 4 bases, leaving 15 bases between the germline ends. DNA of the CDR3: TGTGCCAGCAGCTTTATTCAGGGTTTTGCAGAGACCCAGTACTTC. Its protein product is CASSFIQGFAETQYF.

The genes are TRBV7-6 and TRBJ2-1; 7 nucleotides align to TRBD2. V lost 0 bases, J lost 2 bases, and 7 bases stayed unmatched. Germline CDR1 is SGHVS and CDR2 is FNYEAQ. This CDR3 is 17 amino acids long. CDR3 in amino acids: CASSLAQRGLAYNEQFF. The CDR3 DNA reads TGTGCCAGCAGCTTAGCGCAGCGGGGCCTGGCCTACAATGAGCAGTTCTTC.